This TCR beta chain came from a study of T cells after yellow fever vaccination. This clonotype appeared a few times. Its specificity is unknown. Study-wide results and limits: Post-booster repertoires contained most primary-vaccination clones again (about 96% CD4, about 88% CD8). Contaminating bulk clonotypes could be abundant in FACS-sorted repertoires. It was a weaker secondary response, yet one that peaked faster, at day 5 versus 15.

The authors made TCR cDNA by 5'RACE template switching, adding a universal primer site and UMIs. In TCRdb, the 5' RACE reads were re-called with MiXCR into one record per CDR3 protein. The sample records 300,000 to 400,000 distinct CDR3 sequences, about 8.7% being singletons. The TCR comes from a man between 18 and 29 years old who received the YFV17D yellow fever vaccine. The sample in question was PBMCs, obtained on the day of the first yellow fever vaccination.

As DNA, the CDR3 is TGTGCCAGCAGCTCCCAGGGAGGGGAAAAACTGTTTTTT. Encoded protein: CASSSQGGEKLFF. The rearrangement links TRBV7-2 to TRBJ1-4; TRBD1 is a possible D gene (5 bases). The length of the CDR3 is 13 residues. V was trimmed by 4 bases and J by 8 bases, leaving 11 bases between them. Per germline, CDR1 SGHTA and CDR2 FQGNSA.